This TCR beta chain was observed in a study of blood T cell repertoires in COVID-19. Across the study: Both acute and convalescent COVID-19 samples were obtained from the United States, Italy and Spain.

The CDR3 contains 14 residues. In germline, CDR1 is SGDLS, CDR2 YYNGEE. J gave up 3 bases and V 3 bases, and 2 bases lay outside the gene matches. Generated by immunoSEQ multiplex PCR, the TCRdb table keeps only in-frame clones and is missing some. The sample lists about 210,000 clones, 65% to 90% occurring once. This chain joins TRBV9 and TRBJ2-7; 11 nucleotides align to TRBD2. Sequences were obtained from peripheral blood. The sequence came from a woman in her seventies with COVID-19, enrolled during active disease. The CDR3 coding sequence is TGTGCCAGCAGCGCGACTAGCGGGATCTACGAGCAGTACTTC. This translates into CASSATSGIYEQYF.